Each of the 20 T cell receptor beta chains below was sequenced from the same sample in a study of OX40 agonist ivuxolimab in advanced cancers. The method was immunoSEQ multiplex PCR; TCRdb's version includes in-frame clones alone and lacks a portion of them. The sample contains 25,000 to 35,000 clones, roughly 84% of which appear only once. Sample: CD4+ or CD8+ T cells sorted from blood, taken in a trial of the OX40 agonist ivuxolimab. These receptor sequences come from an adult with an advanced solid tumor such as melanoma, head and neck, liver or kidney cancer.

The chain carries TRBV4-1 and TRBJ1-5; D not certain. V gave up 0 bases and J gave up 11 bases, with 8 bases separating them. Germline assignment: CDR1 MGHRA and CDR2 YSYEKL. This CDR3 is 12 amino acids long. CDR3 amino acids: CASSQDSSTQHF. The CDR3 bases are TGCGCCAGCAGCCAAGATTCCTCAACCCAGCATTTT.

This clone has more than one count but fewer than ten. DNA for the CDR3: TGCGCCAGCAGCTTAGATGGGATCCCCTACGAGCAGTACTTC. This sequence encodes CASSLDGIPYEQYF. The chain has TRBV5-1 and TRBJ2-7; D gene ambiguous. Trimming left V 2 bases short and J 2 bases short, with 11 bases between. Germline assignment: CDR1 SGHRS and CDR2 YFSETQ. This CDR3 is built from 14 residues.

This chain's CDR3 is CASSLSGRAEYF. The CDR3 coding sequence is TGTGCCAGCAGTTTAAGCGGGAGGGCCGAGTACTTC. The chain carries TRBV28 and TRBJ2-7; 10 bases fit TRBD2. Per germline, CDR1 MDHEN and CDR2 SYDVKM. The V segment lost 2 bases and the J segment 11 bases; nucleotides outside the gene matches: 3. The CDR3 consists of 12 residues.

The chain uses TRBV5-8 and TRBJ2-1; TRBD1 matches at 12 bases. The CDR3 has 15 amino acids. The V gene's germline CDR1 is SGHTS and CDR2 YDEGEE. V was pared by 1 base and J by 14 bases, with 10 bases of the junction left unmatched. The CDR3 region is CASSLTFGTGGSKFF. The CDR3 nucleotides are TGTGCCAGCAGCTTGACCTTCGGGACAGGGGGCTCTAAGTTCTTC.

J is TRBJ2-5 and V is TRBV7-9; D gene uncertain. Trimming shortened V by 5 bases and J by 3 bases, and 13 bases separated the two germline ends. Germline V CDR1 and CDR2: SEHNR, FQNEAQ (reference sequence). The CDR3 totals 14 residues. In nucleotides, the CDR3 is TGTGCCAGCAGCCCAGCCCTAGGGAAAGAGACCCAGTACTTC. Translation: CASSPALGKETQYF.

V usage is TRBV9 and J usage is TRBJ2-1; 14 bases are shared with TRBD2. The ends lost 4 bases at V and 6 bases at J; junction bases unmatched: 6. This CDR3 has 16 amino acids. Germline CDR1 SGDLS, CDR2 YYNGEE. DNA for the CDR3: TGTGCCAGCAGCCCTTCCGGGACTAGCGGGAGCAATGAGCAGTTCTTC. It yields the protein CASSPSGTSGSNEQFF.

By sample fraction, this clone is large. CDR3 in amino acids: CASSQLSTEAFF. In nucleotides, the CDR3 is TGTGCCAGCAGCCAGTTGAGCACTGAAGCTTTCTTT. The V and J genes are TRBV7-8 and TRBJ1-1, with unresolved D. Trimming left V 5 bases short and J 4 bases short, with 8 bases between. CDR1 and CDR2 from the germline V gene are SGHVS and FQNEAQ. CDR3 size: 12 residues. The full variable domain, with the rest looked up from reference TRBV7-8 and TRBJ1-1, is GAGVSQSPRYKVAKRGQDVALRCDPISGHVSLFWYQQALGQGPEFLTYFQNEAQLDKSGLPSDRFFAERPEGSVSTLKIQRTQQEDSAVYLCASSQLSTEAFFGQGTRLTVV.

Here the CDR3 reads CASTSGIAGGPFQETQYF. The CDR3 coding sequence is TGTGCCAGCACCTCGGGGATAGCGGGGGGACCCTTTCAAGAGACCCAGTACTTC. The chain couples TRBV28 to TRBJ2-5; 10 bases line up with TRBD2. V dropped 7 bases and J dropped 2; count of bases not matched to a gene: 16. The CDR3 covers 18 residues. The germline V gene encodes CDR1 MDHEN and CDR2 SYDVKM. Drawing the rest from reference TRBV28 and TRBJ2-5, the complete variable domain is DVKVTQSSRYLVKRTGEKVFLECVQDMDHENMFWYRQDPGLGLRLIYFSYDVKMKEKGDIPEGYSVSREKKERFSLILESASTNQTSMYLCASTSGIAGGPFQETQYFGPGTRLLVL.

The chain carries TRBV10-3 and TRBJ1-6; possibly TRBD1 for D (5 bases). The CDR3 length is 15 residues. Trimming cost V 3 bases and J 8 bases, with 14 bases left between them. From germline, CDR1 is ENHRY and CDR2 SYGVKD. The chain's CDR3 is CAISEEGQGYSPLHF. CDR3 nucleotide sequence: TGTGCCATCAGTGAAGAGGGGCAGGGTTATTCACCCCTCCACTTT.

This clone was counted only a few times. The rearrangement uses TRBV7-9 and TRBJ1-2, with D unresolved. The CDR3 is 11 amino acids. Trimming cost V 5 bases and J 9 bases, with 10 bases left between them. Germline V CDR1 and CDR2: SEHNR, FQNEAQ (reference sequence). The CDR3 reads CASSLGGSYTF. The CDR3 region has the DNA TGTGCCAGCAGCCTCGGTGGGAGCTACACCTTC.

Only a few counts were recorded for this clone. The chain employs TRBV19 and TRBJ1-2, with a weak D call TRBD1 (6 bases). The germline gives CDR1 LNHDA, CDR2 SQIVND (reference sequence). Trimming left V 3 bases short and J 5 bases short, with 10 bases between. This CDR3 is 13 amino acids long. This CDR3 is CASSIATGYGYTF. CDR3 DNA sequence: TGTGCCAGTAGTATTGCCACAGGGTATGGCTACACCTTC.

CDR3 DNA sequence: TGCGCCAGCAGCTTGGCGACAGCTAACACTGAAGCTTTCTTT. This gives the protein CASSLATANTEAFF. This sequence joins TRBV5-1 and TRBJ1-1; TRBD1 is a possible D gene (5 bases). This CDR3 has 14 amino acids. Germline V lookup: CDR1 SGHRS, CDR2 YFSETQ. V was shortened by 0 bases and J by 2 bases, with 8 bases between the two germline ends.

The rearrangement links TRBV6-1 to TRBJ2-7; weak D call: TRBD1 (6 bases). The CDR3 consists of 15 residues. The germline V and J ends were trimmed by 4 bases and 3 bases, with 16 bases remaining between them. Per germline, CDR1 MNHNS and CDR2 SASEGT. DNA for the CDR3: TGTGCCAGCAGTGGTTCAGGGGAAGCCTACTACGAGCAGTACTTC. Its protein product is CASSGSGEAYYEQYF.

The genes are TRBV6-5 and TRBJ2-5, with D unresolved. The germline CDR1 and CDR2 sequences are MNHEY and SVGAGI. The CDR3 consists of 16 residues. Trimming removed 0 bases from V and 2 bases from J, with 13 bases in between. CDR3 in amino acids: CASSYSVDGIQETQYF. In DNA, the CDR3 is TGTGCCAGCAGTTACTCGGTCGATGGGATACAAGAGACCCAGTACTTC.

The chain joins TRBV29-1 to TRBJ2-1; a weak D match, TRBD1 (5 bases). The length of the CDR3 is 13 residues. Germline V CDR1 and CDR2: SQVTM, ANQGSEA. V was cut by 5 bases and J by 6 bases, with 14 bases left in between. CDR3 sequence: CSVQSGSSNEQFF. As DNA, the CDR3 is TGCAGCGTTCAATCAGGGTCTAGCAATGAGCAGTTCTTC.

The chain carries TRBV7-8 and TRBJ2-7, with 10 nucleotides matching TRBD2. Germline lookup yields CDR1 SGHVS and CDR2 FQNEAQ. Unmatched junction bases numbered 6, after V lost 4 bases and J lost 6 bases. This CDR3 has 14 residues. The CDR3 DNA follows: TGTGCCAGCAGCTCGGGACTAGCGTCCGGCGAGCAGTACTTC. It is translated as CASSSGLASGEQYF.

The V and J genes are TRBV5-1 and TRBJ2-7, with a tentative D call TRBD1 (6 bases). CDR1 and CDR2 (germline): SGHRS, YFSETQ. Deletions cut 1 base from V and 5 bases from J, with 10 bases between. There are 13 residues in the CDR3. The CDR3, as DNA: TGCGCCAGCAGCTTGTTAGGGACAAACGAGCAGTACTTC. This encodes CASSLLGTNEQYF.

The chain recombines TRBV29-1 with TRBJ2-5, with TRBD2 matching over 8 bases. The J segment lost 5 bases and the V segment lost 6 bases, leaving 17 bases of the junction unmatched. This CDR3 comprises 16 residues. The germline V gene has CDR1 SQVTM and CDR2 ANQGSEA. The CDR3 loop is CSVTPSGSRMGETQYF. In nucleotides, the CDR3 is TGCAGCGTGACGCCTAGCGGGTCTCGAATGGGGGAGACCCAGTACTTC.

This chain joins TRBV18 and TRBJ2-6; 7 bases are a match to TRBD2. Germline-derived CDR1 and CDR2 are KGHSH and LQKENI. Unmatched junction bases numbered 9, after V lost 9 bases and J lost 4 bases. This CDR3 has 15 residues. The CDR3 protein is CARTNGGTGANVLTF. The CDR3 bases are TGTGCCAGGACTAACGGGGGGACCGGGGCCAACGTCCTGACTTTC.

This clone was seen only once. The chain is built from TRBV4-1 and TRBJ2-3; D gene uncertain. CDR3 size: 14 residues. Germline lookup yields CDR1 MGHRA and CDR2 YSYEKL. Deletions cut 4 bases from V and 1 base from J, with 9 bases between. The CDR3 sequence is CASSPIRGTDTQYF. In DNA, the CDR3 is TGCGCCAGCAGCCCCATACGGGGCACAGATACGCAGTATTTT.